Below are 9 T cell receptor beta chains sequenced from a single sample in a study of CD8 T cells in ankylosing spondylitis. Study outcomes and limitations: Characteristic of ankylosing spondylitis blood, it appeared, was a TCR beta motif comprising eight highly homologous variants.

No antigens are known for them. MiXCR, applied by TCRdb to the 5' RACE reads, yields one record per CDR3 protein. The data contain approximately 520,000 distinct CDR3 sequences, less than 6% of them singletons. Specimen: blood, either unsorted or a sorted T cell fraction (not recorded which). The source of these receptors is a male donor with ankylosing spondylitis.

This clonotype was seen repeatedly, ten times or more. The CDR3 DNA is TGCAGCGTTGATGCCCGGGGAACAGAGACCCAGTACTTC. The encoded protein is CSVDARGTETQYF. The chain recombines TRBV29-1 with TRBJ2-5; the D gene is possibly TRBD2 (5 bases). V was trimmed by 3 bases and J by 4 bases, leaving 12 bases between them. This CDR3 region has 13 residues. CDR1 SQVTM and CDR2 ANQGSEA come from the germline V gene.

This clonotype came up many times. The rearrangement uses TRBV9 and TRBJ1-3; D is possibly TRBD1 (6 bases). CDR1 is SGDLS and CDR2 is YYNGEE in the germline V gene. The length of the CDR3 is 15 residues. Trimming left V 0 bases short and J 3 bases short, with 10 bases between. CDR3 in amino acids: CASSVEGVNGNTIYF. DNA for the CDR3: TGTGCCAGCAGCGTAGAGGGGGTGAATGGAAACACCATATATTTT.

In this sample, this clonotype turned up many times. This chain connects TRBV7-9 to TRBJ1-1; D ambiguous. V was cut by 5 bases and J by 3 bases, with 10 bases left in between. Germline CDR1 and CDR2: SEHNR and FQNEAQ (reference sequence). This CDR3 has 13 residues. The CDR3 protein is CASSLSGDTEAFF. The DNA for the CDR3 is TGTGCCAGCAGCCTATCAGGCGACACTGAAGCTTTCTTT.

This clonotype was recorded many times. CDR3 nucleotide sequence: TGTGCCAGCAGCTACGGGACTAGCATTCCGCAGTACTTC. This codes for CASSYGTSIPQYF. The chain recombines TRBV7-2 with TRBJ2-7; the match to TRBD2 covers 9 bases. Germline CDR1 SGHTA, CDR2 FQGNSA. J lost 9 bases, V lost 4 bases, and 7 bases had no gene match. The CDR3 totals 13 residues.

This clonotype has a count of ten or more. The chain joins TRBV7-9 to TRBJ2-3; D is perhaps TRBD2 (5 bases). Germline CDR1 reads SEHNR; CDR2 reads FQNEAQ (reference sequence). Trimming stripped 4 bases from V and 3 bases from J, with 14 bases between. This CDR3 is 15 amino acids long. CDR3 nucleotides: TGTGCCAGCAGCTCTTTTGGAGGTTTTACAGATACGCAGTATTTT. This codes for CASSSFGGFTDTQYF.

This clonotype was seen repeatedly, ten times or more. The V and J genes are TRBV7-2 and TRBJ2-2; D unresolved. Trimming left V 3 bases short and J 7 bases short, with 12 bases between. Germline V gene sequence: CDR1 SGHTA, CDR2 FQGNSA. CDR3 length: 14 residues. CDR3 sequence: CASSFLERNGELFF. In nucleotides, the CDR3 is TGTGCCAGCAGCTTTCTCGAGAGGAACGGGGAGCTGTTTTTT.

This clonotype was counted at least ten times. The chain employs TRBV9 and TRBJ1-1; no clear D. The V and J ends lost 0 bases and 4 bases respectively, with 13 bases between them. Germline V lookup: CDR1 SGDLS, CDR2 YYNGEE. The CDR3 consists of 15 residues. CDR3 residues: CASSVGGSPGTEAFF. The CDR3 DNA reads TGTGCCAGCAGCGTAGGAGGTAGCCCGGGCACTGAAGCTTTCTTT.

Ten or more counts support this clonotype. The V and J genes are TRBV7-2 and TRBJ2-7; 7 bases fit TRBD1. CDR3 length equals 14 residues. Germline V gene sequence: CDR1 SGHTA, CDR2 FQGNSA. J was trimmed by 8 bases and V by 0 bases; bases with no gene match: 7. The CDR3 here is CASSLADRQGQQYF. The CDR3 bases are TGTGCCAGCAGCTTAGCAGACCGACAGGGCCAGCAGTACTTC.

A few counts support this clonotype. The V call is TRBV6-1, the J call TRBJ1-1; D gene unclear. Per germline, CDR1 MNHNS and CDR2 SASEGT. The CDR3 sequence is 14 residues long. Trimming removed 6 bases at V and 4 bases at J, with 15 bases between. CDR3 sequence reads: CASRPPLSGTEAFF. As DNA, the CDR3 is TGTGCCAGCAGACCCCCATTGTCTGGCACTGAAGCTTTCTTT.